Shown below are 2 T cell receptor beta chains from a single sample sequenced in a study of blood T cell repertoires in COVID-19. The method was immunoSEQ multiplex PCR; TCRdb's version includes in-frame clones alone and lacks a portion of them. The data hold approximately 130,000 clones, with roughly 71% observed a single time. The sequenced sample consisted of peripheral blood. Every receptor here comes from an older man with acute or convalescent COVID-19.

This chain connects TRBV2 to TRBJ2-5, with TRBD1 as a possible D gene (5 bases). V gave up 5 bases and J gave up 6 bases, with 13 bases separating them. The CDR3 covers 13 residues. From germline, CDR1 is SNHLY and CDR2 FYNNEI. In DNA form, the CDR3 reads TGTGCCAGCAGTCTAAAAAGGGGTCAGACCCAGTACTTC. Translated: CASSLKRGQTQYF.

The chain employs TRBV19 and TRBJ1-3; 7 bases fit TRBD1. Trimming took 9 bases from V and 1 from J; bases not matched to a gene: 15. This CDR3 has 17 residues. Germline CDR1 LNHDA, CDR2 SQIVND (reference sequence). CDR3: CASTGQLTFQSGNTIYF. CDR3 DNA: TGTGCCAGCACGGGACAGCTCACCTTCCAGTCTGGAAACACCATATATTTT.